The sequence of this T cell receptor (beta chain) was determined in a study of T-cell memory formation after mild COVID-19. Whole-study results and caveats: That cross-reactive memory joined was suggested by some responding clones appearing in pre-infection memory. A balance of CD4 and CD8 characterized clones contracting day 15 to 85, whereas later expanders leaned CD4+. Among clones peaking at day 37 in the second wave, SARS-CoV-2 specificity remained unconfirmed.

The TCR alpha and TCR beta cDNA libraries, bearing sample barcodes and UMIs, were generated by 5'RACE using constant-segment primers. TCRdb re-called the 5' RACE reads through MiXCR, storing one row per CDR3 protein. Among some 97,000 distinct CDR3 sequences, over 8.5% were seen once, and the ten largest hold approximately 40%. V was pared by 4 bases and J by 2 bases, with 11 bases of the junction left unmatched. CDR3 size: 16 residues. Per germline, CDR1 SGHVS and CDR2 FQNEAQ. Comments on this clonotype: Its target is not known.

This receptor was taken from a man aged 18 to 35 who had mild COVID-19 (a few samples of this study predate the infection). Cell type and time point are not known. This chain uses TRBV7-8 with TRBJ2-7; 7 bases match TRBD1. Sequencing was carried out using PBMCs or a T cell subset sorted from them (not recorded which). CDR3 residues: CASSSSETGRPYEQYF. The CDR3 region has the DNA TGTGCCAGCAGCTCTTCTGAGACAGGGCGCCCCTACGAGCAGTACTTC.